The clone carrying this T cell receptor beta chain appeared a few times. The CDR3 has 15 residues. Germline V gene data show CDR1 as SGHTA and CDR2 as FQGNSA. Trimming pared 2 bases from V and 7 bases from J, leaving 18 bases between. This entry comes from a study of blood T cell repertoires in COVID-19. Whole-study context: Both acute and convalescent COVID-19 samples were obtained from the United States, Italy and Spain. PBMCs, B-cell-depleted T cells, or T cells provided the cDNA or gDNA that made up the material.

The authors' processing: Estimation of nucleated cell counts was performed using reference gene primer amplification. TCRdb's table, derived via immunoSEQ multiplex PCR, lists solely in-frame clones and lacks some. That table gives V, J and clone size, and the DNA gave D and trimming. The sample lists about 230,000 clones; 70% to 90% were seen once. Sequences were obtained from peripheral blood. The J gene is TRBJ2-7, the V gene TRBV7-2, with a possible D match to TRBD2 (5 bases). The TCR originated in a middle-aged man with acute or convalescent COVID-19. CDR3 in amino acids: CASSLLGVLVPEQYF. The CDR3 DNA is TGTGCCAGCAGCTTACTCGGGGTTCTGGTCCCGGAGCAGTACTTC.